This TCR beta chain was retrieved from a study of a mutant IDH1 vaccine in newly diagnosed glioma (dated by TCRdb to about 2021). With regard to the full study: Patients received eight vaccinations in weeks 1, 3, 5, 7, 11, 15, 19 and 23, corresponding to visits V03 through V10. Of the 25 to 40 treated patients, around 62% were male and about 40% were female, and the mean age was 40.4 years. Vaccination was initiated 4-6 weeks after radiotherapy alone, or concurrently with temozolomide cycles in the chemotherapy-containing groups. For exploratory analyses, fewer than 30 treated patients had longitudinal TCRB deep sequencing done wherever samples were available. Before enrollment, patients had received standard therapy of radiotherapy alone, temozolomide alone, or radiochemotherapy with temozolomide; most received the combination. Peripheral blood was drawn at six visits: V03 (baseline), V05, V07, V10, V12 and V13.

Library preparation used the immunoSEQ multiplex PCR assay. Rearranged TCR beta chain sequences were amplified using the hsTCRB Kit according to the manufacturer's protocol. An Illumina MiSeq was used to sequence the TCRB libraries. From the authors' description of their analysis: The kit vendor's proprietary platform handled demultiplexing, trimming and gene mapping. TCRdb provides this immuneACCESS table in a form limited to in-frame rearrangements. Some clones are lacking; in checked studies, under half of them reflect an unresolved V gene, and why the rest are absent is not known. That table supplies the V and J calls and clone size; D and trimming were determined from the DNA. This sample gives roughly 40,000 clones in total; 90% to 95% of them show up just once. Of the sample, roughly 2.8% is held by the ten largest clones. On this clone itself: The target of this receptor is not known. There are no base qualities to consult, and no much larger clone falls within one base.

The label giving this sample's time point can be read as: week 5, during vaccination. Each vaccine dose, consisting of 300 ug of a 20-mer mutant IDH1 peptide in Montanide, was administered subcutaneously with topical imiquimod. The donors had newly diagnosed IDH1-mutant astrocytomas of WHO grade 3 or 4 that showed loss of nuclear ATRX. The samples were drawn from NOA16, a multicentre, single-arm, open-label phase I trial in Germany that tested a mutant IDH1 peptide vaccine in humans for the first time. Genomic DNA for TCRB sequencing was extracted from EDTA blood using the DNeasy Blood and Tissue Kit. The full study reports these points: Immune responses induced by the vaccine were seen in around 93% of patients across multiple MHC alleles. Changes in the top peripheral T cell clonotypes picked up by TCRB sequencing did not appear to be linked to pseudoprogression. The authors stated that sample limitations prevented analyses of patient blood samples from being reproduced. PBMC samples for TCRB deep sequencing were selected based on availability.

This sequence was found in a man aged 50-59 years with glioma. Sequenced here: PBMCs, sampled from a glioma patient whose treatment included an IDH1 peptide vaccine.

The nucleotide sequence is TGTGCCAGCAGCGCAACTGCCACCCGTGACAGGGGGCAAGGGCATAGCAATCAGCCCCAGCATTTT. It encodes CASSATATRDRGQGHSNQPQHF. The chain joins TRBV9 to TRBJ1-5, with 10 middle bases fitting TRBD1. V is cut back by 3 bases and J by 0 bases, with 21 bases in the junction unmatched. CDR1 SGDLS and CDR2 YYNGEE were looked up in the germline V gene. The CDR3 runs 22 amino acids, cysteine and phenylalanine included. The read is trimmed to its CDR3 DNA, 66 bases read in frame from base 1.